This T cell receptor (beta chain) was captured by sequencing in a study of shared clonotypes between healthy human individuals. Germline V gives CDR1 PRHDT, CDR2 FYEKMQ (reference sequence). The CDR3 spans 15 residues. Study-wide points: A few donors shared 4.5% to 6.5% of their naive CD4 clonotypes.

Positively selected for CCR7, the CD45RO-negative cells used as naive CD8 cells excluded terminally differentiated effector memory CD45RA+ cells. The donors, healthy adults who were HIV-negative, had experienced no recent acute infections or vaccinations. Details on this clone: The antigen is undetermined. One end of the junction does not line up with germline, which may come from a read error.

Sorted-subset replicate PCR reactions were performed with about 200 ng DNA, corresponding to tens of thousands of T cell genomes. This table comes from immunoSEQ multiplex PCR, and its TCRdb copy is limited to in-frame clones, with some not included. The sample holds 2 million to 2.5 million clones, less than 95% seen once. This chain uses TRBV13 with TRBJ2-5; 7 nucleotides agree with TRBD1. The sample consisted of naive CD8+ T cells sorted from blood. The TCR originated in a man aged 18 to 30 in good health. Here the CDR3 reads CASSLGQVTGETQYF. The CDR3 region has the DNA TGTGCCAGCAGCCTAGGACAGGTCACAGGAGAGACCCAGTACTTC.